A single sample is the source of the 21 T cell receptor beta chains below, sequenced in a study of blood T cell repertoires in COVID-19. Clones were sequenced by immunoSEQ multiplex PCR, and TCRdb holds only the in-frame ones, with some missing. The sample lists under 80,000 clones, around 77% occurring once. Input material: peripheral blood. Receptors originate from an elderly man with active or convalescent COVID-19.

The CDR3 DNA sequence: TGCGCCAGCAGCTTGGGAGAGACCGGGGAGCTGTTTTTT. Its translation: CASSLGETGELFF. The V and J genes are TRBV5-1 and TRBJ2-2, with D uncertain. The germline V gene encodes CDR1 SGHRS and CDR2 YFSETQ. This CDR3 is built from 13 residues. Trimming removed 0 bases from V and 5 bases from J, with 5 bases in between.

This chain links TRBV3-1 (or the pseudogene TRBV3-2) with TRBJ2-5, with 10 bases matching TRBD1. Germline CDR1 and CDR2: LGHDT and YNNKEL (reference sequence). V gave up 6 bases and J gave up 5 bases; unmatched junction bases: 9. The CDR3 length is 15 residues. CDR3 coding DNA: TGTGCCAGCAGTCCCGGGACAGGGGAATATGAGACCCAGTACTTC. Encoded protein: CASSPGTGEYETQYF.

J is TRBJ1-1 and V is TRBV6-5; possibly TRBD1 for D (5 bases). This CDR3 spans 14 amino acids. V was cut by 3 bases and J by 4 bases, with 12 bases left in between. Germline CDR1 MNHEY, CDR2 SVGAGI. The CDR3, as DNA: TGTGCCAGCAGTTATACAGGAGAAATCACTGAAGCTTTCTTT. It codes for CASSYTGEITEAFF.

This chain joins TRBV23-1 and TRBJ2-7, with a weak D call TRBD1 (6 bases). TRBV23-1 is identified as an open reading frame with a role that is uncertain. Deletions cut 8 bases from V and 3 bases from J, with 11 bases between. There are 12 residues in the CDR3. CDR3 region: CASGKDSYEQYF. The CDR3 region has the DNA TGCGCCAGCGGGAAGGACAGCTACGAGCAGTACTTC.

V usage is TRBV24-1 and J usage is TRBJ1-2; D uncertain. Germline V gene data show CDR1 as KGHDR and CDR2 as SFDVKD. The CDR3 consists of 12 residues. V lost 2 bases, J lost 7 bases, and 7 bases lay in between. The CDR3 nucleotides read TGTGCCACCAGTGATTGGGAGGGTGGCTACACCTTC. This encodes CATSDWEGGYTF.

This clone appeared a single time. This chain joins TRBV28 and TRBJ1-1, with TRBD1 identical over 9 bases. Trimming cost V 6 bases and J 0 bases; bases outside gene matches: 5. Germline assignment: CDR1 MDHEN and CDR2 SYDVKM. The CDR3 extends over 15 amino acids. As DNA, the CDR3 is TGTGCCAGCAGACAGGGGGCGAGGATGAACACTGAAGCTTTCTTT. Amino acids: CASRQGARMNTEAFF. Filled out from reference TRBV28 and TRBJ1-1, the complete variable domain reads DVKVTQSSRYLVKRTGEKVFLECVQDMDHENMFWYRQDPGLGLRLIYFSYDVKMKEKGDIPEGYSVSREKKERFSLILESASTNQTSMYLCASRQGARMNTEAFFGQGTRLTVV.

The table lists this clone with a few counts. The CDR3 here is CASSDRRDLREQYF. CDR3 sequence (DNA): TGTGCCAGCAGTGATAGGCGGGACTTACGGGAGCAGTACTTC. This chain joins TRBV2 and TRBJ2-7; possibly TRBD2 for D (6 bases). Germline CDR1 SNHLY, CDR2 FYNNEI. The CDR3 covers 14 residues. V dropped 3 bases and J dropped 7 bases, with 16 bases sitting between them.

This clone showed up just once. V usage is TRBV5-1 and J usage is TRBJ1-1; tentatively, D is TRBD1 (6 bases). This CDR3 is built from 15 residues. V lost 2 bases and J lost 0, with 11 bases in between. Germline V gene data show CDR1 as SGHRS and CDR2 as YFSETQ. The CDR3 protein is CASSFSRGMNTEAFF. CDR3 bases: TGCGCCAGCAGCTTCTCCAGGGGCATGAACACTGAAGCTTTCTTT.

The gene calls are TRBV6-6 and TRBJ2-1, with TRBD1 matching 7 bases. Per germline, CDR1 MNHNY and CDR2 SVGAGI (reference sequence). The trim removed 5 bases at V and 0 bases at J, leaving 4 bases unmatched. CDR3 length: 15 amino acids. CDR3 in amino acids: CASSPRGNSYNEQFF. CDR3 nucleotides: TGTGCCAGCAGTCCCAGGGGGAACTCCTACAATGAGCAGTTCTTC.

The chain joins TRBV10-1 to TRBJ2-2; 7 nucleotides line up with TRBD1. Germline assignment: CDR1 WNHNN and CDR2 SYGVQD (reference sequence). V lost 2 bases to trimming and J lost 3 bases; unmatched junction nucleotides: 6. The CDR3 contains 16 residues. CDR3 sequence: CASSETLTGDTGELFF. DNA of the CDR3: TGCGCCAGCAGTGAGACCCTCACAGGGGACACCGGGGAGCTGTTTTTT.

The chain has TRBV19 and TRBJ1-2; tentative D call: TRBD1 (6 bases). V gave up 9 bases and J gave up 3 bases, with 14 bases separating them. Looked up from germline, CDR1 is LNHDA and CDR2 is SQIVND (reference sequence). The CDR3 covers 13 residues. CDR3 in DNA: TGTGCCAGCCCGGACAGTCGGTACTATGGCTACACCTTC. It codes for CASPDSRYYGYTF.

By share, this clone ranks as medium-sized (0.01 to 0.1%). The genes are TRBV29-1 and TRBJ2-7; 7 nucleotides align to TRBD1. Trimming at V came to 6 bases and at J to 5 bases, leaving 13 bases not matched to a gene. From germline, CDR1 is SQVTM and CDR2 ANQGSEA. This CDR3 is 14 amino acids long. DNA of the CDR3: TGCAGCGTCGAATACATGACAGGGATCCACGAGCAGTACTTC. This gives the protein CSVEYMTGIHEQYF.

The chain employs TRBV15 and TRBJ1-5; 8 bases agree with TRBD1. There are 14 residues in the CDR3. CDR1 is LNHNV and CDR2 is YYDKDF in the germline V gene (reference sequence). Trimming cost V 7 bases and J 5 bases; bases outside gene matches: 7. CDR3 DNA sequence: TGTGCCACCACAGGGGGCCAAGGGGATCAGCCCCAGCATTTT. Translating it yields CATTGGQGDQPQHF.

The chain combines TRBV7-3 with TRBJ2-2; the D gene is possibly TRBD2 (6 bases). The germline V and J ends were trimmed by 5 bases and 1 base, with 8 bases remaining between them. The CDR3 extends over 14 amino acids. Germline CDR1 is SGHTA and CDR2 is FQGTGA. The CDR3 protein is CASSEGLNTGELFF. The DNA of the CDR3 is TGTGCCAGCAGCGAGGGACTGAACACCGGGGAGCTGTTTTTT.

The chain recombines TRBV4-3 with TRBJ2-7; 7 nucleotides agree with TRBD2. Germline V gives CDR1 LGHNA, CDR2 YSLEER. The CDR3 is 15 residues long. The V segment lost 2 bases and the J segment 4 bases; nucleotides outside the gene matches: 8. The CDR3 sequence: CASSQLGTGGYEQYF. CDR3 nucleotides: TGCGCCAGCAGCCAACTCGGGACGGGGGGATACGAGCAGTACTTC.

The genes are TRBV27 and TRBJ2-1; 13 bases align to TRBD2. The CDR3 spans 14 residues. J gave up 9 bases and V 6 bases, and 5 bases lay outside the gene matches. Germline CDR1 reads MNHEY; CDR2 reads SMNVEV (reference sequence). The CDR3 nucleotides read TGTGCCAGCAGAAGGGGACTAGCGGGGACTGAGCAGTTCTTC. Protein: CASRRGLAGTEQFF.

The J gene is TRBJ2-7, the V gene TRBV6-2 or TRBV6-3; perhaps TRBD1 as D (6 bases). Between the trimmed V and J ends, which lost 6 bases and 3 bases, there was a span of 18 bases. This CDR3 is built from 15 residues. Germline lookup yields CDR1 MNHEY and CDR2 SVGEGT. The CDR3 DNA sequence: TGTGCCAGCAGCCGACAGGCGGAAGGGGTCTACGAGCAGTACTTC. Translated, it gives CASSRQAEGVYEQYF.

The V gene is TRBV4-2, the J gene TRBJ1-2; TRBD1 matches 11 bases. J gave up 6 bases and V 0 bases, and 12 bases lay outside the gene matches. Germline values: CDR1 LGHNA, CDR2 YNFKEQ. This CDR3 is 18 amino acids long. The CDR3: CASSQDITWTGGANGYTF. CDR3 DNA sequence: TGTGCCAGCAGCCAAGACATTACCTGGACAGGGGGCGCAAATGGCTACACCTTC.

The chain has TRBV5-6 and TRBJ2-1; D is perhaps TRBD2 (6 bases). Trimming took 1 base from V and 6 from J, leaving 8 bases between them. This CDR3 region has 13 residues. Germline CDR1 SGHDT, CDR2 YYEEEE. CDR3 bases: TGTGCCAGCAGCTTGCCGGGGGTCAATGAGCAGTTCTTC. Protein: CASSLPGVNEQFF.

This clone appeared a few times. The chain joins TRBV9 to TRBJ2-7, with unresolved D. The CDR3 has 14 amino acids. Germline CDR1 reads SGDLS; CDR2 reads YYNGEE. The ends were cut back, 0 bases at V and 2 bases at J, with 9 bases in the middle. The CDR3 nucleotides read TGTGCCAGCAGCGTAGAAGCCCGAACCTACGAGCAGTACTTC. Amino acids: CASSVEARTYEQYF.

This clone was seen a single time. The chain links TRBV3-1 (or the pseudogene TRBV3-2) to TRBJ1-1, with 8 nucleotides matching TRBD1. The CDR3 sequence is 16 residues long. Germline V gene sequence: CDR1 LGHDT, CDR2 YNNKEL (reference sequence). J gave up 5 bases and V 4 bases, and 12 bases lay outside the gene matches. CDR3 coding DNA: TGTGCCAGCAGCCCCCAGGGGGCGCAGCAGGAGACTGAAGCTTTCTTT. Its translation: CASSPQGAQQETEAFF.